Shown below are 21 T cell receptor beta chains from a single sample sequenced in a study of T-cell memory formation after mild COVID-19. TCRdb re-called the 5' RACE reads through MiXCR, storing one row per CDR3 protein. The table has approximately 400,000 distinct CDR3 sequences, around 17% seen once; the top ten hold roughly a fifth. Sample: PBMCs or a T cell subset sorted from them (not recorded which). These receptors came from a young man who had mild COVID-19 (a few samples of this study predate the infection). Cell type and time point are not known.

The J gene is TRBJ1-4, the V gene TRBV25-1, with 11 positions matching TRBD1. With V trimmed by 1 base and J by 8 bases, 6 bases remained unmatched. The CDR3 spans 16 residues. Germline V gene lookup returns CDR1 MGHDK and CDR2 SYGVNS. The CDR3, as DNA: TGTGCCAGCAGTGAATCGGACAGGGGGCGAGGAGAAAAACTGTTTTTT. Protein sequence: CASSESDRGRGEKLFF.

There are a few counts of this clonotype. The V call is TRBV4-3, the J call TRBJ2-6; 7 bases are a match to TRBD1. There are 17 residues in the CDR3. Losses at the gene ends were 3 bases for V and 0 bases for J; bases not matched to a gene: 5. Germline lookup yields CDR1 LGHNA and CDR2 YSLEER. DNA of the CDR3: TGCGCCAGCAGCCAGGAGGACAGGAGCTCTGGGGCCAACGTCCTGACTTTC. This gives the protein CASSQEDRSSGANVLTF.

This clonotype has just a few counts. This sequence joins TRBV19 and TRBJ2-5; D might be TRBD2 (5 bases). The V and J ends lost 6 bases and 1 base respectively, with 12 bases between them. The CDR3 covers 14 residues. Germline CDR1 LNHDA, CDR2 SQIVND (reference sequence). The CDR3 bases are TGTGCCAGTAGAAGAAGCGGAATCCAAGAGACCCAGTACTTC. Translating it yields CASRRSGIQETQYF.

The chain is built from TRBV2 and TRBJ2-7, with D unclear. The CDR3 has 12 amino acids. CDR1 and CDR2 from the germline V gene are SNHLY and FYNNEI. The V end was cut by 0 bases, the J end by 13 bases, with 13 bases between. The DNA for the CDR3 is TGTGCCAGCAGTGAAGCGCCCCAGCCGCAATACTTC. Translation: CASSEAPQPQYF.

The J gene is TRBJ2-1, the V gene TRBV20-1; TRBD2 matches 12 bases. Germline values: CDR1 DFQATT, CDR2 SNEGSKA (reference sequence). V lost 3 bases, J lost 4 bases, and 7 bases stayed unmatched. The CDR3 covers 16 residues. The CDR3 DNA is TGCAGTGCTAGTACTAGCGGGGGGCAACCTTACAATGAGCAGTTCTTC. Encoded protein: CSASTSGGQPYNEQFF.

This clonotype was seen a handful of times. This rearrangement joins TRBV5-1 to TRBJ2-4; D is unclear. CDR3 length equals 16 residues. V gave up 2 bases and J gave up 1 base, with 13 bases separating them. CDR1 and CDR2 (germline): SGHRS, YFSETQ. CDR3 DNA sequence: TGCGCCAGCAGCTTAGACCTCCCTGGGGCCAAAAACATTCAGTACTTC. Encoded protein: CASSLDLPGAKNIQYF.

CDR3 coding DNA: TGTGCCAGCAGACAGACTAGGAGCTACGAGCAGTACTTC. Encoded protein: CASRQTRSYEQYF. The rearrangement joins TRBV27 to TRBJ2-7; a weak D match, TRBD2 (6 bases). CDR3 length: 13 residues. Trimming stripped 6 bases from V and 3 bases from J, with 12 bases between. CDR1 is MNHEY and CDR2 is SMNVEV in the germline V gene (reference sequence).

This clonotype occurred a few times. V usage is TRBV7-3 and J usage is TRBJ2-3; D is possibly TRBD2 (5 bases). Per the germline V gene, CDR1 is SGHTA and CDR2 is FQGTGA. The CDR3 is 15 residues long. V lost 3 bases and J 4 bases, leaving 14 bases between the germline ends. DNA for the CDR3: TGTGCCAGCAGCTTTCAGGCCGGAGGACCAGATACGCAGTATTTT. Protein sequence: CASSFQAGGPDTQYF.

This clonotype was recorded many times. The chain carries TRBV5-1 and TRBJ2-5; no clear D gene. Per the germline V gene, CDR1 is SGHRS and CDR2 is YFSETQ. V was cut by 3 bases and J by 5 bases, with 11 bases left in between. There are 13 residues in the CDR3. The CDR3 DNA follows: TGCGCCAGCAGCTCCTCCCTTGGGGAGACCCAGTACTTC. Amino acid sequence: CASSSSLGETQYF.

There are a few counts of this clonotype. J is TRBJ2-1 and V is TRBV5-1, with 7 bases matching TRBD1. This CDR3 region has 16 residues. The germline V gene encodes CDR1 SGHRS and CDR2 YFSETQ. Trimming at V came to 4 bases and at J to 0 bases, leaving 7 bases not matched to a gene. The CDR3 loop reads CASSHQTGSSYNEQFF. DNA for the CDR3: TGCGCCAGCAGCCACCAGACAGGGAGCTCCTACAATGAGCAGTTCTTC.

This clonotype has just a few counts. The chain joins TRBV6-6 to TRBJ1-5, with TRBD1 matching over 8 bases. The V and J ends lost 7 bases and 2 bases, in that order; junction bases with no gene match: 16. This CDR3 region has 18 residues. Per the germline V gene, CDR1 is MNHNY and CDR2 is SVGAGI (reference sequence). The CDR3 DNA reads as TGTGCCAGCAAAAGGCCGGGACAGGATTTTGTAGGCAATCAGCCCCAGCATTTT. Translating gives CASKRPGQDFVGNQPQHF.

This chain links TRBV4-3 with TRBJ2-7; D gene ambiguous. V was pared by 1 base and J by 5 bases, with 12 bases between. Looked up from germline, CDR1 is LGHNA and CDR2 is YSLEER. The CDR3 totals 14 residues. This chain's CDR3 is CASSQVVTLDEQYV. The CDR3 DNA sequence: TGCGCCAGCAGCCAAGTCGTCACTCTCGACGAGCAGTACGTC.

The chain couples TRBV6-5 to TRBJ2-2, with D hard to call. The CDR3 is made up of 14 amino acids. Between the trimmed V and J ends, which lost 6 bases and 1 base, there was a span of 9 bases. Germline V CDR1 and CDR2: MNHEY, SVGAGI. The CDR3 loop is CASSNSQNTGELFF. The CDR3 region has the DNA TGTGCCAGCAGCAACAGCCAGAACACCGGGGAGCTGTTTTTT.

The chain carries TRBV7-2 and TRBJ2-7; D is possibly TRBD1 or TRBD2 (5 bases each). This CDR3 is 13 amino acids long. Trimming shortened V by 7 bases and J by 5 bases, and 15 bases separated the two germline ends. Germline loops: CDR1 SGHTA, CDR2 FQGNSA. DNA of the CDR3: TGTGCCAGCACCGGGACCACACCCCACGAGCAGTACTTC. Translated, it gives CASTGTTPHEQYF.

The genes are TRBV7-2 and TRBJ2-7; possibly TRBD2 for D (6 bases). Germline lookup yields CDR1 SGHTA and CDR2 FQGNSA. The V gene lost 5 bases and the J gene lost 0 bases, with 14 bases spanning the gap. This CDR3 is built from 15 residues. The CDR3 region is CASSAGLLSSYEQYF. The CDR3 DNA reads TGTGCCAGCAGCGCGGGACTCCTGAGCTCCTACGAGCAGTACTTC.

This clonotype was found many times. The V call is TRBV20-1, the J call TRBJ2-5, with D possibly being TRBD2 (6 bases). CDR3 length: 12 amino acids. Germline lookup yields CDR1 DFQATT and CDR2 SNEGSKA (reference sequence). V was cut by 6 bases and J by 10 bases, with 18 bases left in between. In DNA, the CDR3 is TGCAGTGCGTTTAGGGGAGGAGAGGGCCAGTACTTC. Amino acid sequence: CSAFRGGEGQYF.

This clonotype was detected only a few times. The chain has TRBV11-1 and TRBJ2-7; 10 bases match TRBD1. Germline V gives CDR1 SGHAT, CDR2 FQDESV (reference sequence). After removal of 6 bases from V and 6 bases from J, the junction contained 5 bases not matched to a gene. This CDR3 is 13 amino acids long. Here the CDR3 DNA reads TGTGCCAGCAGACCCGACAGGGGGCTCGAGCAGTACTTC. Protein sequence: CASRPDRGLEQYF.

This clonotype has at least ten counts. This chain connects TRBV7-9 to TRBJ2-1; D gene ambiguous. V lost 5 bases, J lost 10 bases, and 9 bases lay in between. The CDR3 sequence is 11 residues long. Germline loops: CDR1 SEHNR, CDR2 FQNEAQ (reference sequence). Written as DNA, the CDR3 is TGTGCCAGCAGCCTACGTGGGGAGCAGTTCTTC. As protein: CASSLRGEQFF.

The chain uses TRBV12-3 or TRBV12-4 and TRBJ2-4; no reliable D call. Trimming took off 5 bases at V and 8 bases at J, with 16 bases between the two ends. The length of the CDR3 is 14 residues. The CDR3 DNA follows: TGTGCCAGCAGTCTCCGAGAAGGGATGGACATTCAGTACTTC. It yields the protein CASSLREGMDIQYF.

The V gene is TRBV11-1, the J gene TRBJ2-1, with 9 bases matching TRBD1. V trimming: 3 bases; J trimming: 6 bases; junction bases outside the gene matches: 6. In germline, CDR1 is SGHAT, CDR2 FQDESV (reference sequence). This CDR3 region has 15 residues. This chain's CDR3 is CASSLDRGDRNEQFF. The CDR3 DNA reads as TGTGCCAGCAGCTTGGACAGGGGTGATCGCAATGAGCAGTTCTTC.

This clonotype was counted only a few times. The chain is built from TRBV27 and TRBJ2-5, with TRBD2 as a possible D gene (6 bases). Looked up from germline, CDR1 is MNHEY and CDR2 is SMNVEV (reference sequence). V was shortened by 4 bases and J by 5 bases, with 11 bases between the two germline ends. The CDR3 is 13 amino acids. The CDR3 reads CASSSGVDETQYF. The CDR3 DNA sequence: TGTGCCAGCAGTTCGGGGGTGGATGAGACCCAGTACTTC.